Here is one T cell receptor beta chain with its context. Profiled with immunoSEQ multiplex PCR; TCRdb holds only in-frame clones, not every one. The profile covers 50,000 to 70,000 clones, with roughly 95% appearing a single time and about 3.9% taken by the ten largest. V shed 1 base and J shed 10 bases, with 9 bases lying between them. The CDR3 spans 12 residues. The germline V gene encodes CDR1 SGHAT and CDR2 FQNNGV. These data belong to a study of technical replicates of blood from four donors. The sample comprised PBMCs. V usage is TRBV11-2 and J usage is TRBJ2-3; possible D gene TRBD2, 5 bases. This receptor was identified in a human donor in good health. Some clones in this sample may be carry-over from other donors' samples. The CDR3 nucleotides read TGTGCCAGCAGCTTAGCGGGGAATCCGCAGTATTTT. Translating gives CASSLAGNPQYF.